Listed below are T cell receptor beta chains from one sample, sequenced in a study of blood T cell repertoires in COVID-19. Repertoires were generated with immunoSEQ multiplex PCR, while TCRdb's copy carries only in-frame clones and drops some. Of some 200,000 clones in the sample, approximately 81% were seen once. Specimen: peripheral blood. The origin of the receptors is an elderly woman with COVID-19, enrolled during active disease. The CDR3 runs from the conserved cysteine through the conserved F or W. The order of the fields is V gene, clone size, J gene, D gene, CDR3 DNA, CDR3 protein. A D gene is named only where the DNA matches it firmly. Clone size is stated in some rows and not others, as once, few, many or a class when expanded.

TRBV28	-	TRBJ1-5	TRBD1	TGTGCCAGCTCCTTCTCGGGACAGATCAATCAGCCCCAGCATTTT	CASSFSGQINQPQHF
TRBV9	-	TRBJ2-1	-	TGTGCCAGCAGCGTAGGTGCACAATCCTACAATGAGCAGTTCTTC	CASSVGAQSYNEQFF
TRBV4-2	-	TRBJ2-1	-	TGTGCCAGCAGCCAAGCGGGACTCGTCGGCAATGAGCAGTTCTTC	CASSQAGLVGNEQFF
TRBV19	few	TRBJ1-2	TRBD1	TGTGCCAGTACCTCGACAGGGTTCAGCTATGGCTACACCTTC	CASTSTGFSYGYTF
TRBV5-1	-	TRBJ1-4	-	TGCGCCAGCAGCCTGACAGGCAAACTGTTTTTT	CASSLTGKLFF
TRBV3-1/TRBV3-2	-	TRBJ1-2	-	TGTGCCAGCAGCCAAGACGTCGGCTACACCTTC	CASSQDVGYTF
TRBV5-1	-	TRBJ1-5	TRBD1	TGCGCCAGCAGCCCGGACAGGGGAGATCAGCCCCAGCATTTT	CASSPDRGDQPQHF
TRBV30	-	TRBJ1-3	-	TGTGCCTGGAGTGTAAACTTTTCTGGAAACACCATATATTTT	CAWSVNFSGNTIYF
TRBV7-3	-	TRBJ2-2	-	TGTGCCAGCAGCCCCGCCGGGTATGAACACGGCGGGGAGCTGTTTTTT	CASSPAGYEHGGELFF
TRBV11-2	once	TRBJ1-3	TRBD1	TGTGCCAGCAGCATCCCGGGACAGGGACCTTTTGCTGGAAACACCATATATTTT	CASSIPGQGPFAGNTIYF
TRBV10-3	-	TRBJ2-2	-	TGTGCCATCAGTGTAGAGGGAAACACCGGGGAGCTGTTTTTT	CAISVEGNTGELFF
TRBV28	few	TRBJ1-2	-	TGTGCCAGCAGTTTAAGAGGGGGGGCAGAGGGCTACACCTTC	CASSLRGGAEGYTF
TRBV7-6	-	TRBJ2-7	-	TGTGCCAGCAGACGTACGGAGGGCAGGGATTACGAGCAGTACTTC	CASRRTEGRDYEQYF
TRBV19	-	TRBJ1-1	-	TGTGCCAGTAGGCCTCACATGAACACTGAAGCTTTCTTT	CASRPHMNTEAFF
TRBV7-9	-	TRBJ2-5	TRBD1	TGTGCCAGCAGCTCGGACAGGGAAGAGACCCAGTACTTC	CASSSDREETQYF
TRBV19	once	TRBJ1-5	-	TGTGCCAGTAGTATAGCGTCAGTATCGTATAGCAATCAGCCCCAGCATTTT	CASSIASVSYSNQPQHF
TRBV2	-	TRBJ1-5	TRBD1	TGTGCCAGCAGAGGGGACAGGAGTCAGCCCCAGCATTTT	CASRGDRSQPQHF
TRBV2	-	TRBJ1-2	-	TGTGCCAGCAGTGATCAGGGGTGGGGCTACACCTTC	CASSDQGWGYTF
TRBV6-5	-	TRBJ1-3	TRBD1	TGTGCCAGCAGTACGGGACAGAGCTCTGGAAACACCATATATTTT	CASSTGQSSGNTIYF
TRBV11-3	-	TRBJ1-1	-	TGTGCCAGCAGCTTAAAGGACAGTGAAGCTTTCTTT	CASSLKDSEAFF
TRBV6-1	-	TRBJ1-2	-	TGTGCCAGCAGTCCCCCGGGGGCGGCGGGAGGTGGCTACACCTTC	CASSPPGAAGGGYTF
TRBV6-6	-	TRBJ2-7	TRBD1	TGTGCCAGCAGTAACAAACAGGGGTCCTACGAGCAGTACTTC	CASSNKQGSYEQYF
TRBV5-6	-	TRBJ1-2	-	TGTGCCAGCAGCTGGAGTGGCGGTAACTATGGCTACACCTTC	CASSWSGGNYGYTF
TRBV19	once	TRBJ1-2	TRBD1	TGTGCCAGCGGGACAGCCAATGCTAACTATGGCTACACCTTC	CASGTANANYGYTF
TRBV6-1	-	TRBJ1-5	-	TGTGCCAGCAGTGAAGATGCAGGGCGGATAGGCAATCAGCCCCAGCATTTT	CASSEDAGRIGNQPQHF
TRBV28	-	TRBJ1-4	-	TGTGCCAGCAACCGCCAGGGCGGTTACGAAAAACTGTTTTTT	CASNRQGGYEKLFF
TRBV3-1/TRBV3-2	-	TRBJ1-1	TRBD1	TGTGCCAGCAGACAACAGGGGGACACTGAAGCTTTCTTT	CASRQQGDTEAFF
TRBV7-9	-	TRBJ2-1	TRBD2	TGTGCCAGCAGCCCTGGCGGGGGGGGCGGCTCCTACAATGAGCAGTTCTTC	CASSPGGGGGSYNEQFF
TRBV3-1/TRBV3-2	-	TRBJ2-1	TRBD2	TGTGCCAGCAGCCATTTCACCGGGGGGGCTTACAATGAGCAGTTCTTC	CASSHFTGGAYNEQFF
TRBV2	-	TRBJ1-2	-	TGTGCCAGCAGTGAAGAGGGGGGGTTAGGCTATGGCTACACCTTC	CASSEEGGLGYGYTF
TRBV6-4	few	TRBJ2-7	TRBD1	TGTGCCAGCACCTTCACGGTGGGGACAGGGTCCTCCGGCGAGCAGTACTTC	CASTFTVGTGSSGEQYF
TRBV5-5	-	TRBJ1-3	-	TGTGCCAGCACCACGACTGATACTGCTGGAAACACCATATATTTT	CASTTTDTAGNTIYF
TRBV9	-	TRBJ2-3	-	TGTGCCAGCAGCGCCCTTAGCACAGATACGCAGTATTTT	CASSALSTDTQYF
TRBV20-1	-	TRBJ1-1	-	TGCAGTGCTAGTGTAGGAGGGGACACTGAAGCTTTCTTT	CSASVGGDTEAFF
TRBV4-1	few	TRBJ2-7	TRBD2	TGCGCCAGCAGCCGGTCTAGAGTTAGCGGGGGCGACGAGCAGTACTTC	CASSRSRVSGGDEQYF